The present entry profiles one T cell receptor beta chain with its context. Its target is not known. The PCR was carried out with 60 Vbeta primers and 13 Jbeta primers. Some clones are missing from TCRdb's copy, which holds only in-frame ones; the method was immunoSEQ multiplex PCR. The sample shows fewer than 200,000 clones, approximately 80% of them seen only once. This sample stems from a study of cytomegalovirus exposure and HLA in healthy donors. Study-level points and caveats: Among TCR beta chains, those listed as cytomegalovirus-associated numbered more than 150. In a later analysis, DRB1 alleles had the most associated TCRs; HLA-C alleles the fewest. Association of some 18,000 TCR beta sequences with HLA alleles was found at 0.05 false discovery rate in a later analysis. Diagnosis of cytomegalovirus status made by the classifier reportedly showed high specificity and sensitivity.

This CDR3 is 13 amino acids long. Germline CDR1 SGHTA, CDR2 FQGNSA. The J segment lost 6 bases and the V segment lost 1 base, leaving 0 bases of the junction unmatched. The genes are TRBV7-2 and TRBJ1-2; 9 bases are shared with TRBD1. This sequence was found in a young woman in good health and CMV-seronegative. Source material: PBMCs. CDR3 in amino acids: CASSLGDRDGYTF. The CDR3 DNA reads as TGTGCCAGCAGCTTAGGGGACAGGGATGGCTACACCTTC.